The 3 T cell receptor beta chains presented below share a single source sample, sequenced in a study of shared clonotypes between healthy human individuals. The assay was immunoSEQ multiplex PCR, and TCRdb's table has in-frame clones only and misses some. This sample has under 1 million clones; 92% occur once, and the top ten carry around 24%. Naive CD8 cells lacked CD45RO, underwent positive selection for CCR7 and left out terminally differentiated effector memory CD45RA+ cells. Sequencing used naive CD8+ T cells sorted from blood. Receptors originate from a man aged 30 to 39 in good health.

This clone was detected once. The genes are TRBV6-6 and TRBJ1-5, with D possibly being TRBD1 (6 bases). Germline-derived CDR1 and CDR2 are MNHNY and SVGAGI (reference sequence). Trimming shortened V by 5 bases and J by 5 bases, and 13 bases separated the two germline ends. This CDR3 contains 14 residues. The CDR3: CASSNLGQHQPQHF. Written as DNA, the CDR3 is TGTGCCAGCAGTAACCTCGGACAGCATCAGCCCCAGCATTTT.

The rearrangement uses TRBV4-2 and TRBJ2-3, with TRBD2 as a possible D gene (6 bases). Germline V CDR1 and CDR2: LGHNA, YNFKEQ. Trimming cost V 0 bases and J 0 bases, with 16 bases left between them. The CDR3 extends over 18 amino acids. The CDR3 loop is CASSQDFTGETSTDTQYF. The CDR3 DNA follows: TGTGCCAGCAGCCAAGATTTTACGGGAGAGACTAGCACAGATACGCAGTATTTT.

The chain couples TRBV10-2 to TRBJ2-7, with 8 bases that match TRBD2. CDR1 is WSHSY and CDR2 is SAAADI in the germline V gene. The CDR3 is 12 residues long. V gave up 8 bases and J gave up 6 bases; unmatched junction bases: 6. This CDR3 reads CASLGLASEQYF. The CDR3 nucleotides read TGCGCCAGCCTCGGACTAGCATCCGAGCAGTACTTC.